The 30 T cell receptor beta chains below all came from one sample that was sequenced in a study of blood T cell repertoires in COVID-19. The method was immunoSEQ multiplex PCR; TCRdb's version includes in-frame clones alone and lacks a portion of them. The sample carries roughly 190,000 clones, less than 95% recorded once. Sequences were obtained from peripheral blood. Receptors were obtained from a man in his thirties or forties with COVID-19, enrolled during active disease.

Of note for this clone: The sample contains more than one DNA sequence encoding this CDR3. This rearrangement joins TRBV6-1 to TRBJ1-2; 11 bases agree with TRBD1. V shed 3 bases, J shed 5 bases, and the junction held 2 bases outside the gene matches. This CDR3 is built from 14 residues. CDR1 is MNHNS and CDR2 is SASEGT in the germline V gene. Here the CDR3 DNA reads TGTGCCAGCAGTGAGGGGGACAGGGGGTATGGCTACACCTTC. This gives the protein CASSEGDRGYGYTF.

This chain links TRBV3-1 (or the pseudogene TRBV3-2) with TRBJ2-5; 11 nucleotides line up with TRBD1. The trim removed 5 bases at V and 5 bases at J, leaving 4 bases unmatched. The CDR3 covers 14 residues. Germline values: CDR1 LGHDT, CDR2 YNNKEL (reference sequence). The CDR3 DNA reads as TGTGCCAGCAGCGGACAGGGGGCTTACGAGACCCAGTACTTC. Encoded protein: CASSGQGAYETQYF.

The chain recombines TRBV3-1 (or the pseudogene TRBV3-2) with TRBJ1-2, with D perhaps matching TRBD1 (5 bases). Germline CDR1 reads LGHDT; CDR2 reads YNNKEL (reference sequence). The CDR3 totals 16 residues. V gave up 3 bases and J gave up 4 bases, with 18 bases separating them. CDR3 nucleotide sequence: TGTGCCAGCAGCCAGCAGGCAGGGTTAGCAAGCTATGGCTACACCTTC. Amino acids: CASSQQAGLASYGYTF.

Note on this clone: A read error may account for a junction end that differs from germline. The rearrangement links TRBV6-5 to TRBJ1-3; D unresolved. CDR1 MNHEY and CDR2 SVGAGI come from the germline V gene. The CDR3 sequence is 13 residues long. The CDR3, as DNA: TGTGCCAGCAGTTCCGGGTCTGCAAACACCATATATTTT. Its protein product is CASSSGSANTIYF.

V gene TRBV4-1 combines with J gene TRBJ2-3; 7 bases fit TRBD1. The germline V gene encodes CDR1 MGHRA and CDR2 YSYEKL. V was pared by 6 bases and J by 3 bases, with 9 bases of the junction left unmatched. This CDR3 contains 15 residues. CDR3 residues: CASRHTDRRTDTQYF. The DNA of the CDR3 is TGCGCCAGCAGACATACGGACAGGAGGACAGATACGCAGTATTTT.

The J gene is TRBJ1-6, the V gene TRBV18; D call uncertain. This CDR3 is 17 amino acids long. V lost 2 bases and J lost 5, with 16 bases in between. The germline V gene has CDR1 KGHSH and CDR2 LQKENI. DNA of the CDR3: TGTGCCAGCTCACCATTGGGAGGGAGAGCCGATAATTCACCCCTCCACTTT. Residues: CASSPLGGRADNSPLHF. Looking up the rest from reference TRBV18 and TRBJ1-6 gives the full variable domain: NAGVMQNPRHLVRRRGQEARLRCSPMKGHSHVYWYRQLPEEGLKFMVYLQKENIIDESGMPKERFSAEFPKEGPSILRIQQVVRGDSAAYFCASSPLGGRADNSPLHFGNGTRLTVT.

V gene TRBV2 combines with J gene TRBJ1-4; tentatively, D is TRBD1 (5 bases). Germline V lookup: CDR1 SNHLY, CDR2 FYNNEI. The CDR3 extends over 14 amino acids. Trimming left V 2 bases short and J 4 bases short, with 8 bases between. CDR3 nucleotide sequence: TGTGCCAGCAGTGAAAACAGGAATAATGAAAAACTGTTTTTT. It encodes CASSENRNNEKLFF.

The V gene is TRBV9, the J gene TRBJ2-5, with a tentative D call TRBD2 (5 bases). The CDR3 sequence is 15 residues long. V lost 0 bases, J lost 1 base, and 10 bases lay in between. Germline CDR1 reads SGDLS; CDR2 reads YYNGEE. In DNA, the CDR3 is TGTGCCAGCAGCGTAGGGTTCACTAGCCAAGAGACCCAGTACTTC. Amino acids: CASSVGFTSQETQYF.

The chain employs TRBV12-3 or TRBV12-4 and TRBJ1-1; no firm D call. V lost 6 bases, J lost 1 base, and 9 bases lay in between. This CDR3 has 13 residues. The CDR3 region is CASSRTSNTEAFF. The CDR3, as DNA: TGTGCCAGCAGCCGCACATCGAACACTGAAGCTTTCTTT.

DNA of the CDR3: TGTGCCAGCAGCCCCCTGGGACTAGCGGGCCCAGAGACCCAGTACTTC. Residues: CASSPLGLAGPETQYF. V is TRBV11-2 and J is TRBJ2-5; 12 bases line up with TRBD2. Germline loops: CDR1 SGHAT, CDR2 FQNNGV. Trimming cost V 5 bases and J 4 bases; bases outside gene matches: 8. This CDR3 is 16 amino acids long.

The DNA for the CDR3 is TGCGCCAGCAGCTTGCGACTAGCGGGGGGCCGGGGTAGCACAGATACGCAGTATTTT. The encoded protein is CASSLRLAGGRGSTDTQYF. V usage is TRBV5-1 and J usage is TRBJ2-3; 13 nucleotides align to TRBD2. V was pared by 1 base and J by 0 bases, with 8 bases of the junction left unmatched. The germline gives CDR1 SGHRS, CDR2 YFSETQ. There are 19 residues in the CDR3.

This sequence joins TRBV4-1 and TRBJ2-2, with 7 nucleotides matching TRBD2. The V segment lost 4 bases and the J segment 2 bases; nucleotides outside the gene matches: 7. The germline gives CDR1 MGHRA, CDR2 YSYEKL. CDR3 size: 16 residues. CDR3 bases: TGCGCCAGCAGCCGCACCCGGGACTACAACACCGGGGAGCTGTTTTTT. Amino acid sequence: CASSRTRDYNTGELFF.

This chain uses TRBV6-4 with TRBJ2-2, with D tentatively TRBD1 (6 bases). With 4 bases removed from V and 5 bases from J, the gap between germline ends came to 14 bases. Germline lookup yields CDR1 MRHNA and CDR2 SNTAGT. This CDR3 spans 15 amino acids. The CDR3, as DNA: TGTGCCAGCAGTGCTACCGGGACACCGACCGGGGAGCTGTTTTTT. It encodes CASSATGTPTGELFF.

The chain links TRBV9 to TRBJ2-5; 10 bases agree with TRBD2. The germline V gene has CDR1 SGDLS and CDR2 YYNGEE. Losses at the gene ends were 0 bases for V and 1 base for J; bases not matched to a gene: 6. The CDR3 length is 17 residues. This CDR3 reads CASSVGLAGGTQETQYF. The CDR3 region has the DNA TGTGCCAGCAGCGTAGGGTTAGCGGGGGGAACCCAAGAGACCCAGTACTTC.

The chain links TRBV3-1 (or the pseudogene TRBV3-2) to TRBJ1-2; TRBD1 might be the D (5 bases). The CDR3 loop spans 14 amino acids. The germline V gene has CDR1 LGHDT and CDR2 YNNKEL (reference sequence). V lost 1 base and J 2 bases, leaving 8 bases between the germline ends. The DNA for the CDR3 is TGTGCCAGCAGCCAAGGTCCAGGGAACTATGGCTACACCTTC. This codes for CASSQGPGNYGYTF.

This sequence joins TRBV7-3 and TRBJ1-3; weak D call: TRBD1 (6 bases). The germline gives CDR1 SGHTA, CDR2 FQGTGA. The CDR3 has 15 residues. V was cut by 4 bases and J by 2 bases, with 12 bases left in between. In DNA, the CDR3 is TGTGCCAGCAGCTCCGAGGGGGGGCCTGGAAACACCATATATTTT. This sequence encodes CASSSEGGPGNTIYF. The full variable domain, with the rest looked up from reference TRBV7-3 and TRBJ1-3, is GAGVSQTPSNKVTEKGKYVELRCDPISGHTALYWYRQSLGQGPEFLIYFQGTGAADDSGLPNDRFFAVRPEGSVSTLKIQRTERGDSAVYLCASSSEGGPGNTIYFGEGSWLTVV.

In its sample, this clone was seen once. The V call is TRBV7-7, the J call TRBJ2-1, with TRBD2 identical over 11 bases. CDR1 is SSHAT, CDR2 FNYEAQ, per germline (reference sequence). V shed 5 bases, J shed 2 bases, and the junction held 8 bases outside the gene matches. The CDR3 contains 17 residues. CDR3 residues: CASSPSLAGGTYNEQFF. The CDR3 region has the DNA TGTGCCAGCAGCCCGAGTCTAGCGGGGGGTACCTACAATGAGCAGTTCTTC.

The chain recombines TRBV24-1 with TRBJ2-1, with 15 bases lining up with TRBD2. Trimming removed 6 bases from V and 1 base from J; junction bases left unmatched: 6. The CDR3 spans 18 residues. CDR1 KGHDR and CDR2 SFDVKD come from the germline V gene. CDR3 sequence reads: CATSRGTSGGRSYNEQFF. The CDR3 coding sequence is TGTGCCACCAGTCGGGGGACTAGCGGGGGGAGGTCCTACAATGAGCAGTTCTTC.

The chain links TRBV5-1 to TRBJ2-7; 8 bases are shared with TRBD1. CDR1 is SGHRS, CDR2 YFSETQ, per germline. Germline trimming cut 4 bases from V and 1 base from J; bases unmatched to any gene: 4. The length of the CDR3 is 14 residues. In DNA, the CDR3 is TGCGCCAGCAGCCCCGACAGGGGTTCCTACGAGCAGTACTTC. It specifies CASSPDRGSYEQYF.

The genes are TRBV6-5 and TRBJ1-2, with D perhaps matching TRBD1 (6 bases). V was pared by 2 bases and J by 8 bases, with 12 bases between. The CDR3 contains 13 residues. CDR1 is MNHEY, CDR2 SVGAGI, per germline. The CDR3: CASSYQGQGGYTF. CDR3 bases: TGTGCCAGCAGTTACCAGGGGCAGGGAGGCTACACCTTC.

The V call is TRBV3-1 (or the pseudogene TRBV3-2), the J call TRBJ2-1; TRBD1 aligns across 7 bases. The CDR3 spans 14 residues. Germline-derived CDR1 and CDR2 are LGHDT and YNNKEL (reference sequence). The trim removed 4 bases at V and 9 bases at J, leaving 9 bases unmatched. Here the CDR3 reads CASSRGTAAGEQFF. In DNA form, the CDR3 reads TGTGCCAGCAGCCGAGGGACAGCCGCGGGTGAGCAGTTCTTC.

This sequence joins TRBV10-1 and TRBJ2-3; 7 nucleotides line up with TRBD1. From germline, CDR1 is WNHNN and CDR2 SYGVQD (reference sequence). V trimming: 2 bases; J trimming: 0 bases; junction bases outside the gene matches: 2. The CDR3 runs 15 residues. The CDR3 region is CASSETGESTDTQYF. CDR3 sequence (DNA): TGCGCCAGCAGTGAGACAGGGGAAAGCACAGATACGCAGTATTTT.

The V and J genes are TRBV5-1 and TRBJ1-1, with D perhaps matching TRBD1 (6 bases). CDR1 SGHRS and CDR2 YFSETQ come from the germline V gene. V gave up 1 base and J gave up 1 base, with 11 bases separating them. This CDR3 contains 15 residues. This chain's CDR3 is CASSLKGEGNTEAFF. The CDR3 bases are TGCGCCAGCAGCTTGAAGGGGGAAGGGAACACTGAAGCTTTCTTT.

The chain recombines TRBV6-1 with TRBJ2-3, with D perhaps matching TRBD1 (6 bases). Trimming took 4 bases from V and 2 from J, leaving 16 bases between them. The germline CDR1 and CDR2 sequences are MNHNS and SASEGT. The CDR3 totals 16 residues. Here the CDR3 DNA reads TGTGCCAGCAGTGCACGGGACACCTTCAACACAGATACGCAGTATTTT. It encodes CASSARDTFNTDTQYF.

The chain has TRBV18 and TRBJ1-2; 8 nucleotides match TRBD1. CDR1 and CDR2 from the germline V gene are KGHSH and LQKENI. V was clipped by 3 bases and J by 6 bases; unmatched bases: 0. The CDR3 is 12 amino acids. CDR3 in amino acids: CASSPDRDGYTF. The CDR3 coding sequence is TGTGCCAGCTCACCGGACAGGGATGGCTACACCTTC.

CDR3 region: CASSISGTTNEQYF. The CDR3 nucleotides read TGTGCCAGCAGTATTTCCGGGACTACCAACGAGCAGTACTTC. The chain is built from TRBV7-9 and TRBJ2-7; 7 nucleotides line up with TRBD2. The V gene's germline CDR1 is SEHNR and CDR2 FQNEAQ (reference sequence). J lost 5 bases, V lost 6 bases, and 10 bases had no gene match. The CDR3 has 14 residues.

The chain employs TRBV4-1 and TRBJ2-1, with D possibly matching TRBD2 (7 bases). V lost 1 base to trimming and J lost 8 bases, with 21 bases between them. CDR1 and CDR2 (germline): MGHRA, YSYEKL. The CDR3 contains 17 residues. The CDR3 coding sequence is TGCGCCAGCAGCCAAGTATTCAAGACGGGGGGCCGGTATGAGCAGTTCTTC. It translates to CASSQVFKTGGRYEQFF.

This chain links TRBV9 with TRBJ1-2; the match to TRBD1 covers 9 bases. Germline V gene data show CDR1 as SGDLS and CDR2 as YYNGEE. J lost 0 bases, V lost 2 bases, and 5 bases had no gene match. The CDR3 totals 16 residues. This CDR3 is CASSVGTGPPNYGYTF. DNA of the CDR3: TGTGCCAGCAGCGTCGGGACAGGGCCCCCTAACTATGGCTACACCTTC.

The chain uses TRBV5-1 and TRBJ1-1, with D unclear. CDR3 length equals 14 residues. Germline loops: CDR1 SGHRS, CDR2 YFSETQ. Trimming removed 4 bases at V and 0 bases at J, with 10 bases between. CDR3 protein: CASSPWQMNTEAFF. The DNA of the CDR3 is TGCGCCAGCAGCCCGTGGCAGATGAACACTGAAGCTTTCTTT. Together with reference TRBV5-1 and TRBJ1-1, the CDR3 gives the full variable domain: KAGVTQTPRYLIKTRGQQVTLSCSPISGHRSVSWYQQTPGQGLQFLFEYFSETQRNKGNFPGRFSGRQFSNSRSEMNVSTLELGDSALYLCASSPWQMNTEAFFGQGTRLTVV.

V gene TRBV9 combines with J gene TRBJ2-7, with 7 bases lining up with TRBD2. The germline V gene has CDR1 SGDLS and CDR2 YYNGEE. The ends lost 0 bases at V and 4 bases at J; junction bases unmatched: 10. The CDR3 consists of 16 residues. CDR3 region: CASSVGDYARLYEQYF. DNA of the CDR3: TGTGCCAGCAGCGTAGGGGACTACGCGAGGCTTTACGAGCAGTACTTC. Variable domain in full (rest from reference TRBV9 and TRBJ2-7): DSGVTQTPKHLITATGQRVTLRCSPRSGDLSVYWYQQSLDQGLQFLIQYYNGEERAKGNILERFSAQQFPDLHSELNLSSLELGDSALYFCASSVGDYARLYEQYFGPGTRLTVT.